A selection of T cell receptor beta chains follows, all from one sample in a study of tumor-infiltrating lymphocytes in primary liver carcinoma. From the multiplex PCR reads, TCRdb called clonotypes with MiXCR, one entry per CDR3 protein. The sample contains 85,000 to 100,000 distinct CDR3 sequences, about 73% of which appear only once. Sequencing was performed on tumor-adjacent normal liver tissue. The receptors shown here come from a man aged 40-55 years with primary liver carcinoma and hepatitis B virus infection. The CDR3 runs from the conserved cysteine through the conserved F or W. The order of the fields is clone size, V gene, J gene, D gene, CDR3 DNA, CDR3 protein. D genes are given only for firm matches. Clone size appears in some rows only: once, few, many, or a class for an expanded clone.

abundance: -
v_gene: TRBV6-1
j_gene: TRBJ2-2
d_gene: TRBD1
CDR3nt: TGTGCCAGCAGCCCCTGGACAGGGGGCACCGGGGAGCTGTCTTTT
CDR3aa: CASSPWTGGTGELSF

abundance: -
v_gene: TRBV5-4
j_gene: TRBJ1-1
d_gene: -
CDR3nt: TGTGCCAGCAACTTGTTCGGGGCGGGGAACACTGAAGCTTTCTTT
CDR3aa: CASNLFGAGNTEAFF

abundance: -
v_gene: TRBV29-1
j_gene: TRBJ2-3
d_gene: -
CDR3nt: TGCAGCGTTGACAGCGGTATGGAAGATATGCAGTATTTT
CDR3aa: CSVDSGMEDMQYF

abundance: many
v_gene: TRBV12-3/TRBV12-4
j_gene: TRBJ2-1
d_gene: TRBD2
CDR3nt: TGTGCCAGCAGCATGGGACTAGCGGGAGTCGAGCAGTTCTTC
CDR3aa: CASSMGLAGVEQFF

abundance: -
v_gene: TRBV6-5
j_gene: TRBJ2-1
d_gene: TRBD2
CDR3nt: TGTGCCAGCAGTCGCCGGGAGGGCCGGTACGAGCAGTTCTTC
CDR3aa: CASSRREGRYEQFF

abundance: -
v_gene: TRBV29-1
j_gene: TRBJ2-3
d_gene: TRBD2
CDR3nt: TGCAGCGTGGTGGCGGGGGGAGATACAGATACGCAGTATTTT
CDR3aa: CSVVAGGDTDTQYF

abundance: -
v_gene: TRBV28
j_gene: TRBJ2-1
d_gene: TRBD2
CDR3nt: TGTGCCAGCGTGACTAGCGGGAGTAATAATGGGCAGTTCTTC
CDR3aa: CASVTSGSNNGQFF

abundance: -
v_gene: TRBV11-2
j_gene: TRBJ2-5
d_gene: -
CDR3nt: TGTGCCAGCAGTTACTTACTGTATCAAGAGACCCAGTACTTC
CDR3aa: CASSYLLYQETQYF

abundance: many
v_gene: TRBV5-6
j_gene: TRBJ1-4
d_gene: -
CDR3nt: TGTGCCAGCAGCTTGGCCCGGACGGCTAATGAAAAACTGTTTTTT
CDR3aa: CASSLARTANEKLFF

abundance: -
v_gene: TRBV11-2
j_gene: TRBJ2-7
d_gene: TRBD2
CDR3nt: TGTGCCAGCAGCTCAACTAGCGGGACCTCCTACGAGCAGTACTTC
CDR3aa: CASSSTSGTSYEQYF

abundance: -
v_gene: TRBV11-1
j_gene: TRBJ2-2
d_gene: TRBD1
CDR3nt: TGTGCTAGCAGTATACAAGGACAGGGGAAAGCCGGGGAGCTGTTTTTT
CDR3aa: CASSIQGQGKAGELFF

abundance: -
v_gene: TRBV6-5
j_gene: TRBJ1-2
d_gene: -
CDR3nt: TGTGCCAGCGGTTACTCGAGAACAGGGCGCGGCTATGGCTACATCTTC
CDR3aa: CASGYSRTGRGYGYIF

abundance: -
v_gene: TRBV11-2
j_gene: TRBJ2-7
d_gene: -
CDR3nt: TGTGCCAGCACCCCCTCGGAAGCGGCCTACTACGAGCAGTACTTC
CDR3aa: CASTPSEAAYYEQYF

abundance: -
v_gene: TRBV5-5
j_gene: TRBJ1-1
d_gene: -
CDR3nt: TGTGCCAACAGTCCTACAGGGTCATCCCATGAAGCTTTCTTT
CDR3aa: CANSPTGSSHEAFF

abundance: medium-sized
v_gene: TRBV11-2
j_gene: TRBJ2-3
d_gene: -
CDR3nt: TGTGCCAGCAGCCTCGGATATGATACGCAGTATTTT
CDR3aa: CASSLGYDTQYF

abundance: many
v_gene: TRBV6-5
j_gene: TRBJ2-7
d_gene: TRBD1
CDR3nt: TGTGCCAGCAGTACGGGACAGGGAGGGGAGCAGTACTTC
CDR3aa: CASSTGQGGEQYF

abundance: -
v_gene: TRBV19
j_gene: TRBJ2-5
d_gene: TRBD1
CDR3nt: TGTGTCAGTAGTCCTCCCGGGACAGGGGGCCAAGATACCCAGTACTTC
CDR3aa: CVSSPPGTGGQDTQYF

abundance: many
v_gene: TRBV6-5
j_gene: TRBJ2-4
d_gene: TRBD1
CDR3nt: TGTGCCAGCAGTTACTCCGTGACAGGGGGCAGGGACATTCAGTACTTC
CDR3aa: CASSYSVTGGRDIQYF

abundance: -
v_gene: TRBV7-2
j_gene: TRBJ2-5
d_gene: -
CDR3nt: TGTGCCAGCAGCACCCCGGGGAGGGGGACTCAGTACTTC
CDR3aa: CASSTPGRGTQYF

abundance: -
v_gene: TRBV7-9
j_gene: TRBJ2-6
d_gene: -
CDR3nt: TGTGCCAACAGCTTACATTGGGGTTCTGGGGCCAACGTCCTGACTTTC
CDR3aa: CANSLHWGSGANVLTF

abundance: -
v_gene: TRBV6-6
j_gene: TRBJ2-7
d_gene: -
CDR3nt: TGTGCCAACAGTTACTCGGAGGGCTTAACGGGCTACGAGCAGTACTTC
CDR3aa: CANSYSEGLTGYEQYF

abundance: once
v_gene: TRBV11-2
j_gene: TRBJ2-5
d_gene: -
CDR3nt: TGTGCCAGCAGCTCCAGGGAGGGGGTGGAGACCCAGTATTTC
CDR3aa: CASSSREGVETQYF